This T cell receptor beta chain is from a study of blood T cell repertoires in COVID-19. Trimming removed 1 base from V and 5 bases from J, with 9 bases in between. Per germline, CDR1 SGHTA and CDR2 FQGNSA. The CDR3 extends over 14 amino acids. The method was immunoSEQ multiplex PCR; TCRdb's version includes in-frame clones alone and lacks a portion of them. The profile shows roughly 140,000 clones, 88% of them singletons. The clonotype was recovered from a woman in her 30s with acute COVID-19. Sequenced material: PBMCs or T cells enriched from blood (not recorded which). V is TRBV7-2 and J is TRBJ2-1; tentative D call: TRBD2 (5 bases). This chain's CDR3 is CASSLVTGNNEQFF. CDR3 nucleotide sequence: TGTGCCAGCAGCTTAGTAACCGGGAACAATGAGCAGTTCTTC.